What follows are 5 T cell receptor beta chains derived from one specimen sequenced in a study of molecular identifiers for immune sequencing clone quantification. TCRdb reanalysed the PCR reads using MiXCR and keeps one entry per CDR3 protein. The repertoire holds some 580,000 distinct CDR3 sequences, about 25% seen once, with roughly 0.83% in the top ten. The sequencing sample was made of naive CD8+ T cells from blood, with Jurkat cell RNA spiked in. Indicated subset: FACS-sorted CD8+CD4-CCR7+CD45RA+ naive T cells. The receptors derive from a human donor in good health. Some libraries in this study had Jurkat cell RNA spiked in.

The gene calls are TRBV9 and TRBJ2-3; perhaps TRBD1 as D (6 bases). Germline loops: CDR1 SGDLS, CDR2 YYNGEE. V shed 7 bases and J shed 5 bases, with 17 bases lying between them. This CDR3 comprises 14 residues. The CDR3, as DNA: TGTGCCAGCGGCCCCTGGACAGCAGGAGATACGCAGTATTTT. Amino acids: CASGPWTAGDTQYF.

The V and J genes are TRBV11-2 and TRBJ2-3, with 7 bases matching TRBD1. Germline values: CDR1 SGHAT, CDR2 FQNNGV. The CDR3 consists of 16 residues. V shed 2 bases, J shed 0 bases, and the junction held 5 bases outside the gene matches. The CDR3 region is CASSLWDSASTDTQYF. CDR3 nucleotides: TGTGCCAGCAGCTTATGGGACAGCGCTAGCACAGATACGCAGTATTTT.

This clonotype was counted at least ten times. The J gene is TRBJ1-1, the V gene TRBV4-1, with 8 bases matching TRBD1. This CDR3 has 15 amino acids. Germline V gene sequence: CDR1 MGHRA, CDR2 YSYEKL. The V and J ends lost 4 bases and 0 bases, in that order; junction bases with no gene match: 4. The CDR3 region is CASSPGQGMNTEAFF. For the CDR3, the DNA is TGCGCCAGCAGCCCAGGACAGGGAATGAACACTGAAGCTTTCTTT.

This clonotype was seen ten or more times. The rearrangement joins TRBV12-3 or TRBV12-4 to TRBJ2-2; 7 bases align to TRBD1. With 6 bases clipped from V and 1 base from J, the junction kept 8 bases outside the gene matches. This CDR3 has 16 residues. The CDR3 is CASSSDRAENTGELFF. CDR3 DNA: TGTGCCAGCAGCTCCGACAGGGCTGAGAACACCGGGGAGCTGTTTTTT.

The count of this clonotype is one. A read error is possible here, since a much larger clone lies one base away. The chain couples TRBV20-1 to TRBJ2-7; D may be TRBD2 (6 bases). The length of the CDR3 is 16 residues. The germline CDR1 and CDR2 sequences are DFQATT and SNEGSKA (reference sequence). The chain's CDR3 is CSARDLDGQGGYEQNF. Written as DNA, the CDR3 is TGCAGTGCTAGAGATCTAGATGGTCAGGGAGGATACGAGCAGAACTTC.